Included here is one T cell receptor (beta chain) sequence, with context. The CDR3 contains 14 residues. Trimming took off 7 bases at V and 2 bases at J, with 15 bases between the two ends. Per the germline V gene, CDR1 is SGHAT and CDR2 is FQNNGV. The primer mix had 60 Vbeta and 13 Jbeta primers. Libraries were prepared by immunoSEQ multiplex PCR; TCRdb keeps only in-frame clonotypes and omits some of them. This sample has some 160,000 clones, with roughly 80% found just once. These data originate in a study of cytomegalovirus exposure and HLA in healthy donors. The sequencing sample was made of PBMCs. This chain uses TRBV11-2 with TRBJ2-7; possible D gene TRBD1, 5 bases. The receptor was isolated from a woman aged 40-49 years in good health and CMV-seropositive. As DNA, the CDR3 is TGTGCCAGCAAGTCCCACAGGCGAACCTACGAGCAGTACTTC. This sequence encodes CASKSHRRTYEQYF.